The 20 T cell receptor beta chains reported below all come from one sample, sequenced in a study of T cell responses to AZD1222 COVID-19 vaccine. Here immunoSEQ multiplex PCR was the method, and the copy in TCRdb shows in-frame clones only, minus some. In the table there are over 100,000 clones, roughly nine tenths of which are singletons. Sequences were derived from peripheral blood, sampled on day 0 of AZD1222 vaccination. The source is an adult in good health.

V gene TRBV5-4 combines with J gene TRBJ1-2; TRBD1 matches 7 bases. Trimming cost V 2 bases and J 4 bases; bases outside gene matches: 14. This CDR3 is built from 17 residues. Germline V gene data show CDR1 as SGHNT and CDR2 as YYREEE (reference sequence). CDR3 in amino acids: CASSFPPGTVSGYGYTF. CDR3 bases: TGTGCCAGCAGCTTCCCACCCGGGACAGTAAGTGGCTATGGCTACACCTTC.

The genes are TRBV6-5 and TRBJ1-5, with 7 bases lining up with TRBD1. With V trimmed by 4 bases and J by 2 bases, 8 bases remained unmatched. This CDR3 region has 16 residues. Per germline, CDR1 MNHEY and CDR2 SVGAGI. The CDR3 coding sequence is TGTGCCAGCAGTTCGACAGGGTCTATTGGCAATCAGCCCCAGCATTTT. Its protein product is CASSSTGSIGNQPQHF.

This clone was seen once. The chain carries TRBV7-2 and TRBJ2-3; D ambiguous. Germline V gene sequence: CDR1 SGHTA, CDR2 FQGNSA. V lost 6 bases to trimming and J lost 9 bases, with 10 bases between them. The CDR3 is made up of 11 amino acids. CDR3 coding DNA: TGTGCCAGCAGTCCAGGCCCGACGCAGTATTTT. This sequence encodes CASSPGPTQYF. The variable domain in full, completed from reference TRBV7-2 and TRBJ2-3, reads GAGVSQSPSNKVTEKGKDVELRCDPISGHTALYWYRQSLGQGLEFLIYFQGNSAPDKSGLPSDRFSAERTGGSVSTLTIQRTQQEDSAVYLCASSPGPTQYFGPGTRLTVL.

The V gene is TRBV7-2, the J gene TRBJ2-1, with 9 positions matching TRBD2. Germline CDR1 and CDR2: SGHTA and FQGNSA. The CDR3 is made up of 15 amino acids. The V and J ends lost 8 bases and 2 bases, in that order; junction bases with no gene match: 7. This CDR3 is CASGVSGGPYNEQFF. The CDR3 bases are TGTGCCAGCGGAGTTAGCGGGGGCCCCTACAATGAGCAGTTCTTC.

The chain combines TRBV28 with TRBJ2-5, with unresolved D. The CDR3 has 14 amino acids. Germline V gene data show CDR1 as MDHEN and CDR2 as SYDVKM. V gave up 7 bases and J gave up 6 bases, with 18 bases separating them. CDR3 amino acids: CASILGTHGQTQYF. The CDR3 DNA sequence: TGTGCCAGCATCCTCGGTACCCATGGGCAGACCCAGTACTTC.

The chain joins TRBV12-3 or TRBV12-4 to TRBJ2-3, with D possibly TRBD2 on 6 matching bases. The CDR3 is made up of 13 amino acids. V lost 6 bases and J 2 bases, leaving 9 bases between the germline ends. DNA for the CDR3: TGTGCCAGCAGGGGACTCGTCACAGATACGCAGTATTTT. It specifies CASRGLVTDTQYF.

CDR3 DNA: TGTGCCAGCAGCTTAGCAGGGGTCACTGAAGCTTTCTTT. It codes for CASSLAGVTEAFF. J is TRBJ1-1 and V is TRBV11-2, with a weak D call TRBD1 (6 bases). CDR1 and CDR2 (germline): SGHAT, FQNNGV. V was clipped by 1 base and J by 4 bases, with 7 bases between them. CDR3 length equals 13 residues.

The chain links TRBV6-5 to TRBJ1-1; TRBD1 aligns across 11 bases. Trimming at V came to 0 bases and at J to 6 bases, leaving 3 bases not matched to a gene. Germline CDR1 and CDR2: MNHEY and SVGAGI. CDR3 length: 15 residues. The chain's CDR3 is CASSYSGTGGAEAFF. In nucleotides, the CDR3 is TGTGCCAGCAGTTACTCCGGGACAGGGGGAGCTGAAGCTTTCTTT.

The chain couples TRBV3-1 (or the pseudogene TRBV3-2) to TRBJ2-3, with D possibly matching TRBD1 (5 bases). Trimming left V 4 bases short and J 1 base short, with 15 bases between. Per germline, CDR1 LGHDT and CDR2 YNNKEL (reference sequence). CDR3 length equals 16 residues. This CDR3 is CASSPPQGFGTDTQYF. As DNA, the CDR3 is TGTGCCAGCAGCCCCCCCCAGGGTTTTGGCACAGATACGCAGTATTTT.

The J gene is TRBJ1-1, the V gene TRBV4-1; no firm D call. Trimming pared 0 bases from V and 5 bases from J, leaving 13 bases between. This CDR3 has 15 amino acids. CDR1 MGHRA and CDR2 YSYEKL come from the germline V gene. CDR3 sequence (DNA): TGCGCCAGCAGCCAAGATTTCCCCGGGCCGACTGAAGCTTTCTTT. Translated: CASSQDFPGPTEAFF.

V is TRBV25-1 and J is TRBJ1-1; the match to TRBD1 covers 8 bases. The germline V gene encodes CDR1 MGHDK and CDR2 SYGVNS. J gave up 9 bases and V 1 base, and 4 bases lay outside the gene matches. The CDR3 is made up of 13 amino acids. CDR3 DNA sequence: TGTGCCAGCAGTGAATCAGGACAGGGAAAAGCTTTCTTT. Protein sequence: CASSESGQGKAFF.

The chain recombines TRBV11-2 with TRBJ2-5; D is tentatively TRBD1 or TRBD2 (6 bases each). This CDR3 is 17 amino acids long. Per germline, CDR1 SGHAT and CDR2 FQNNGV. Trimming cost V 1 base and J 3 bases, with 18 bases left between them. The CDR3 sequence is CASSLVRRTGAKETQYF. The CDR3 DNA reads TGTGCCAGCAGCTTAGTTCGGCGAACGGGGGCAAAAGAGACCCAGTACTTC.

The chain couples TRBV9 to TRBJ1-3, with a possible D match to TRBD1 (6 bases). This CDR3 is 16 amino acids long. Trimming took off 3 bases at V and 3 bases at J, with 16 bases between the two ends. Per the germline V gene, CDR1 is SGDLS and CDR2 is YYNGEE. This CDR3 reads CASSAPTGYRGNTIYF. CDR3 DNA sequence: TGTGCCAGCAGCGCTCCTACAGGGTATCGTGGAAACACCATATATTTT.

The chain couples TRBV16 to TRBJ2-7, with a tentative D call TRBD1 (5 bases). CDR3 length: 15 amino acids. V gave up 2 bases and J gave up 1 base, with 12 bases separating them. CDR1 KGHSY and CDR2 FQNENV come from the germline V gene. The CDR3 bases are TGTGCCAGCAGCCAAACGCAACAGGTTTCCTACGAGCAGTACTTC. It yields the protein CASSQTQQVSYEQYF.

Here the CDR3 DNA reads TGTGCCAGCAGTGAACTATCGGAAGAGCAGTACTTC. This gives the protein CASSELSEEQYF. The chain employs TRBV2 and TRBJ2-7; D unclear. Germline V gene sequence: CDR1 SNHLY, CDR2 FYNNEI. V was cut by 2 bases and J by 7 bases, with 9 bases left in between. This CDR3 has 12 residues.

This chain links TRBV15 with TRBJ2-2, with 8 nucleotides matching TRBD2. Germline V gene sequence: CDR1 LNHNV, CDR2 YYDKDF (reference sequence). V gave up 9 bases and J gave up 1 base; unmatched junction bases: 4. This CDR3 has 14 amino acids. The CDR3 loop reads CATRTSLNTGELFF. The CDR3, as DNA: TGTGCCACTAGGACTAGCCTGAACACCGGGGAGCTGTTTTTT.

The gene calls are TRBV11-2 and TRBJ2-7; no firm D call. The germline V and J ends were trimmed by 5 bases and 2 bases, with 19 bases remaining between them. Germline-derived CDR1 and CDR2 are SGHAT and FQNNGV. This CDR3 has 16 residues. CDR3 DNA sequence: TGTGCCAGCAGCGCCTACCTTCTCGCGACCACCTACGAGCAGTACTTC. As protein: CASSAYLLATTYEQYF.

J is TRBJ2-7 and V is TRBV18; unclear D gene. Trimming left V 1 base short and J 2 bases short, with 9 bases between. This CDR3 is 14 amino acids long. Germline CDR1 reads KGHSH; CDR2 reads LQKENI. Here the CDR3 DNA reads TGTGCCAGCTCACCACAGGGATTCACCTACGAGCAGTACTTC. It specifies CASSPQGFTYEQYF.

The V call is TRBV29-1, the J call TRBJ2-7; TRBD2 is a possible D gene (7 bases). This CDR3 region has 16 residues. CDR1 is SQVTM, CDR2 ANQGSEA, per germline. V gave up 5 bases and J gave up 0 bases, with 20 bases separating them. The CDR3 region is CSVRAPPGGASYEQYF. In DNA, the CDR3 is TGCAGCGTTAGGGCCCCCCCGGGGGGCGCCTCCTACGAGCAGTACTTC.

This clone was seen a handful of times. The V and J genes are TRBV4-2 and TRBJ2-5, with D perhaps assigned TRBD1 or TRBD2 (6 bases each). This CDR3 has 15 residues. The V end lost 2 bases, the J end lost 5 bases, and 15 bases lay between the germline ends. The germline gives CDR1 LGHNA, CDR2 YNFKEQ. This CDR3 reads CASSQRRGAGETQYF. For the CDR3, the DNA is TGTGCCAGCAGCCAACGTAGGGGGGCCGGGGAGACCCAGTACTTC.